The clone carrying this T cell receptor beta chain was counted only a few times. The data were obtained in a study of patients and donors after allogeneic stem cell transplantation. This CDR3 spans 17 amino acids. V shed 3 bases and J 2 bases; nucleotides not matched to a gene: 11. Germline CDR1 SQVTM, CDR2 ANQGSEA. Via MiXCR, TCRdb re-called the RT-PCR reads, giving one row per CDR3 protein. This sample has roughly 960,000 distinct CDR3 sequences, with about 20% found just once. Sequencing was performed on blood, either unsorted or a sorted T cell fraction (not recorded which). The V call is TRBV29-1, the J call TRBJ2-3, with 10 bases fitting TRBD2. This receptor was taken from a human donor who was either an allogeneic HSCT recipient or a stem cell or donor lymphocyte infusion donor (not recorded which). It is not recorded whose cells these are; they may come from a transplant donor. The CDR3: CSVDGLAGVSDTDTQYF. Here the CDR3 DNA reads TGCAGCGTTGATGGGCTAGCGGGAGTCTCGGACACAGATACGCAGTATTTT.